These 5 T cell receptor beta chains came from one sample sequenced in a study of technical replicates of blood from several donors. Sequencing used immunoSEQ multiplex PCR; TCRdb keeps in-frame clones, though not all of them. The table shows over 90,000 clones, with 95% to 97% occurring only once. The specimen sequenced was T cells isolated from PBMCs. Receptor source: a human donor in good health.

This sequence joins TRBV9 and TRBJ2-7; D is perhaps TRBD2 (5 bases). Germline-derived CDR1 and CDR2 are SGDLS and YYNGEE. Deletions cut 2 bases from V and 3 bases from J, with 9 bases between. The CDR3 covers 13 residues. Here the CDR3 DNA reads TGTGCCAGCAGCGTCGGGGATCTCTACGAGCAGTACTTC. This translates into CASSVGDLYEQYF.

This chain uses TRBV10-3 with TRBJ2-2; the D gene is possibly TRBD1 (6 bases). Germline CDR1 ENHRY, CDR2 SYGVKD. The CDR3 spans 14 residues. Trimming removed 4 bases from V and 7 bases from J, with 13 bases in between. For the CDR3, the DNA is TGTGCCATCAGTGTTCCCAGGGGAAGCGGGGAGCTGTTTTTT. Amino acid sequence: CAISVPRGSGELFF.

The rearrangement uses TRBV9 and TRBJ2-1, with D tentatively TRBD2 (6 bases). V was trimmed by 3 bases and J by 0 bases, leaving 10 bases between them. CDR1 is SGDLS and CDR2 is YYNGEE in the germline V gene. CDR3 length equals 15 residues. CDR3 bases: TGTGCCAGCAGCGATGGACTACGCTCCTACAATGAGCAGTTCTTC. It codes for CASSDGLRSYNEQFF.

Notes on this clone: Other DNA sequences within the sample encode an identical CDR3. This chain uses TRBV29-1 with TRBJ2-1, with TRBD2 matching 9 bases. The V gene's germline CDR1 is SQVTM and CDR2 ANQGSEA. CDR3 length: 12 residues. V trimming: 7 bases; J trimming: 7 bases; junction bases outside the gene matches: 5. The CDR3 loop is CSEEAGGNEQFF. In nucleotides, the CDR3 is TGCAGCGAAGAAGCGGGAGGTAATGAGCAGTTCTTC.

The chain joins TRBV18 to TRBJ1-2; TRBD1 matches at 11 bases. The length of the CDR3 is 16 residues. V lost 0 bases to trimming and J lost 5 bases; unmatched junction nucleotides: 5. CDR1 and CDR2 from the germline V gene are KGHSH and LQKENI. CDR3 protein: CASSPPLGQGAYGYTF. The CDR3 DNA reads TGTGCCAGCTCACCACCCCTCGGACAGGGGGCTTATGGCTACACCTTC.